The sequence of this T cell receptor (beta chain) was determined in a study of cytomegalovirus exposure and HLA in healthy donors. Study as a whole: A subsequent analysis reported that the approximately 120 validation repertoires were produced on the same platform that had also been used for the 600 to 700 first-cohort repertoires.

This clone showed up just once. Its antigen is not known. Study-level findings and limits: Reports described diagnosis of cytomegalovirus status by the classifier as highly specific and sensitive. It was found in a later analysis that first-cohort TCR clusters tended to co-occur in the approximately 120 validation repertoires.

Germline lookup yields CDR1 SEHNR and CDR2 FQNEAQ (reference sequence). The length of the CDR3 is 17 residues. The junction had 6 bases not matched to a gene; V was cut back by 1 base and J by 6 bases. Clones were read by immunoSEQ multiplex PCR, and TCRdb kept only the in-frame ones, dropping some. This sample yields approximately 90,000 clones, of which 93% are seen a single time; 0.95% to 1.3% belongs to the top ten. The chain uses TRBV7-9 and TRBJ2-1; 13 nucleotides match TRBD2. Sequences were obtained from PBMCs. The sequence was obtained from a woman in her twenties or thirties in good health and CMV-seropositive. CDR3 coding DNA: TGTGCCAGCAGCTTAGGAGGACTAGCGGGAGTAGGCAATGAGCAGTTCTTC. Its translation: CASSLGGLAGVGNEQFF.